These 7 T cell receptor beta chains originate from one sample sequenced in a study of T cell repertoires in cytomegalovirus infection. TCRdb used MiXCR to reprocess the reads, holding one entry per CDR3 protein. This table holds 160,000 or so distinct CDR3 sequences, about 22% found once. These receptors' targets are unknown. Here the sequenced sample was CD8+ T cells from cultured PBMCs, taken from culture after CMV antigen stimulation. These receptors came from a human donor in good health (CMV status not recorded). Some clones in this sample may be carry-over from other donors' samples.

The genes are TRBV4-1 and TRBJ2-3, with 9 bases identical to TRBD2. The CDR3 loop spans 17 amino acids. V trimming: 1 base; J trimming: 0 bases; junction bases outside the gene matches: 5. CDR1 and CDR2 (germline): MGHRA, YSYEKL. The DNA of the CDR3 is TGCGCCAGCAGCCAAGGACTAGCGGCTCCTAGCACAGATACGCAGTATTTT. Its protein product is CASSQGLAAPSTDTQYF.

The V call is TRBV7-6, the J call TRBJ1-6; the D is unclear. This CDR3 is built from 8 residues. The V gene's germline CDR1 is SGHVS and CDR2 FNYEAQ. CDR3 sequence: CSFSPLHF. DNA for the CDR3: TGTTCTTTTTCACCCCTCCACTTT. The complete variable domain, with remaining parts taken from reference TRBV7-6 and TRBJ1-6, reads GAGVSQSPRYKVTKRGQDVALRCDPISGHVSLYWYRQALGQGPEFLTYFNYEAQQDKSGLPNDRFSAERPEGSISTLTIQRTEQRDSAMYRCSFSPLHFGNGTRLTVT.

The chain combines TRBV5-1 with TRBJ1-2; D is possibly TRBD1 (5 bases). Looked up from germline, CDR1 is SGHRS and CDR2 is YFSETQ. Trimming pared 6 bases from V and 7 bases from J, leaving 19 bases between. CDR3 length: 14 residues. In nucleotides, the CDR3 is TGCGCCAGCAAGGTCGGGGACGATAATTCTGGCTACACCTTC. Residues: CASKVGDDNSGYTF.

This clonotype has more than one count but fewer than ten. The rearrangement joins TRBV6-1 to TRBJ2-7; 10 bases line up with TRBD1. V lost 5 bases and J lost 4; bases outside the gene matches: 8. The germline gives CDR1 MNHNS, CDR2 SASEGT. The CDR3 totals 15 residues. The CDR3: CASSPWTGGGYEQYF. In DNA form, the CDR3 reads TGTGCCAGCAGTCCATGGACAGGGGGTGGTTACGAGCAGTACTTC.

This clonotype was found a few times. This chain links TRBV7-9 with TRBJ1-6, with D unresolved. CDR3 length: 15 amino acids. V lost 4 bases to trimming and J lost 11 bases, with 18 bases between them. Germline V gene data show CDR1 as SEHNR and CDR2 as FQNEAQ (reference sequence). CDR3: CASSSPFPPGAPLHF. The CDR3 DNA reads as TGTGCCAGCAGCTCCCCCTTCCCGCCCGGGGCACCCCTCCACTTT.

As to this clonotype: The junction departs from the called germline gene at one end, perhaps through a read error. The V call is TRBV6-6, the J call TRBJ2-4; D might be TRBD1 or TRBD2, each matching 6 bases. Germline V lookup: CDR1 MNHNY, CDR2 SVGAGI (reference sequence). CDR3 length equals 15 residues. This chain's CDR3 is CASSYVGGGGNSQYF. The CDR3 bases are TGTGCCAGCAGTTACGTTGGCGGAGGGGGAAACAGTCAGTACTTC.

This clonotype showed up just a few times. This chain links TRBV19 with TRBJ2-3; D not resolved. The CDR3 covers 12 residues. Per the germline V gene, CDR1 is LNHDA and CDR2 is SQIVND (reference sequence). V lost 5 bases, J lost 4 bases, and 7 bases lay in between. CDR3 in amino acids: CASSSPSDTQYF. The CDR3 DNA reads TGTGCCAGTAGTTCTCCGTCAGATACGCAGTATTTT.